Below, 13 T cell receptor beta chains from the same sample are listed, as sequenced in a study of T cells after yellow fever vaccination. A single record per CDR3 protein comes from TCRdb applying MiXCR to the 5' RACE reads. The sample includes around 500,000 distinct CDR3 sequences, about a fifth of them seen just once. Source: PBMCs, taken around 3 weeks after the first yellow fever vaccination. The source of these receptors is a man aged 18 to 30 who received the YFV17D yellow fever vaccine.

This clonotype showed up just a few times. The chain employs TRBV12-5 and TRBJ2-1; D not resolved. The length of the CDR3 is 13 residues. The V end was cut by 3 bases, the J end by 4 bases, with 7 bases between. Germline lookup yields CDR1 LGHNT and CDR2 FRNRAP. This CDR3 is CASGLRDYNEQFF. For the CDR3, the DNA is TGTGCTAGTGGTTTACGAGATTACAATGAGCAGTTCTTC.

This clonotype turned up a few times. The chain has TRBV11-3 and TRBJ2-1, with 8 bases lining up with TRBD1. The CDR3 is 16 amino acids. J was trimmed by 1 base and V by 4 bases; bases with no gene match: 6. Germline CDR1 SGHNT, CDR2 YENEEA. The CDR3 here is CASSSSGTGSYNEQFF. The CDR3 nucleotides are TGTGCCAGCAGCTCGTCCGGGACAGGTTCCTACAATGAGCAGTTCTTC.

The table lists this clonotype with a few counts. This rearrangement joins TRBV5-5 to TRBJ2-4; D is undetermined. With 2 bases removed from V and 0 bases from J, the gap between germline ends came to 12 bases. CDR1 is SGHKS, CDR2 YYEKEE, per germline (reference sequence). The CDR3 extends over 16 amino acids. CDR3: CASSLQLSGAKNIQYF. CDR3 coding DNA: TGTGCCAGCAGCTTACAGCTCTCAGGAGCCAAAAACATTCAGTACTTC.

This clonotype has more than one count but fewer than ten. J is TRBJ2-3 and V is TRBV7-2, with 10 bases identical to TRBD2. Germline values: CDR1 SGHTA, CDR2 FQGNSA. V shed 2 bases, J shed 5 bases, and the junction held 10 bases outside the gene matches. The CDR3 extends over 17 amino acids. CDR3 nucleotide sequence: TGTGCCAGCAGCTTATTTCGCAGCGGGGGGGCCGAAGATACGCAGTATTTT. Its translation is CASSLFRSGGAEDTQYF.

The chain recombines TRBV5-5 with TRBJ1-2; maybe TRBD1 (5 bases). Germline V lookup: CDR1 SGHKS, CDR2 YYEKEE (reference sequence). The CDR3 loop spans 13 amino acids. V lost 1 base to trimming and J lost 3 bases, with 7 bases between them. CDR3 DNA: TGTGCCAGCAGCTTGACAGGATACTATGGCTACACCTTC. It specifies CASSLTGYYGYTF.

A word on this clonotype: This may arise from a read error, as a much more abundant clone is one base away. V and J are TRBV4-2 and TRBJ2-3, with 10 nucleotides matching TRBD2. Unmatched junction bases numbered 11, after V lost 0 bases and J lost 2 bases. This CDR3 spans 19 amino acids. Germline-derived CDR1 and CDR2 are LGHNA and YNFKEQ. The CDR3 region is CASSQDVTPSGGYTDTQYF. The CDR3 DNA sequence: TGTGCCAGCAGCCAAGATGTAACGCCTAGCGGGGGTTACACAGATACGCAGTATTTT.

Only a few counts were recorded for this clonotype. The chain employs TRBV12-3 or TRBV12-4 and TRBJ2-3; a possible D gene is TRBD1 (5 bases). CDR3 length equals 15 residues. Trimming removed 7 bases at V and 1 base at J, with 15 bases between. CDR3 residues: CASTHGTGRTDTQYF. The DNA for the CDR3 is TGTGCCAGCACCCACGGTACAGGACGCACAGATACGCAGTATTTT.

This clonotype was seen a handful of times. This sequence joins TRBV7-8 and TRBJ1-5, with no clear D. The germline V and J ends were trimmed by 4 bases and 4 bases, with 14 bases remaining between them. The CDR3 runs to 15 residues. Germline V gene sequence: CDR1 SGHVS, CDR2 FQNEAQ. Written as DNA, the CDR3 is TGTGCCAGCAGCTCGGCAGGAGAATTGAATCAGCCCCAGCATTTT. This codes for CASSSAGELNQPQHF.

The V and J genes are TRBV24-1 and TRBJ2-5; tentatively, D is TRBD2 (6 bases). V was clipped by 4 bases and J by 5 bases, with 13 bases between them. The CDR3 totals 14 residues. Germline V gene sequence: CDR1 KGHDR, CDR2 SFDVKD. CDR3 region: CATSDWTRGETQYF. The CDR3 DNA follows: TGTGCCACCAGTGACTGGACCCGGGGGGAGACCCAGTACTTC.

This clonotype was observed a few times. The chain joins TRBV4-3 to TRBJ2-3, with 9 positions matching TRBD1. The germline gives CDR1 LGHNA, CDR2 YSLEER. J was trimmed by 6 bases and V by 0 bases; bases with no gene match: 7. CDR3 size: 16 residues. Here the CDR3 DNA reads TGCGCCAGCAGCCAAGATATTTGGGGGACAGGGGATACGCAGTATTTT. Translation gives CASSQDIWGTGDTQYF.

This clonotype has ten or more counts. The chain uses TRBV5-4 and TRBJ2-7; TRBD1 matches 7 bases. This CDR3 is 16 amino acids long. Trimming at V came to 0 bases and at J to 3 bases, leaving 9 bases not matched to a gene. The V gene's germline CDR1 is SGHNT and CDR2 YYREEE (reference sequence). CDR3 in DNA: TGTGCCAGCAGCTTGGCCGCGGACAGGCGAGACTACGAGCAGTACTTC. Translating it yields CASSLAADRRDYEQYF. The complete variable domain, with remaining parts taken from reference TRBV5-4 and TRBJ2-7, reads ETGVTQSPTHLIKTRGQQVTLRCSSQSGHNTVSWYQQALGQGPQFIFQYYREEENGRGNFPPRFSGLQFPNYSSELNVNALELDDSALYLCASSLAADRRDYEQYFGPGTRLTVT.

The gene calls are TRBV10-1 and TRBJ2-3; 7 positions match TRBD1. Trimming took 8 bases from V and 1 from J; bases not matched to a gene: 3. The CDR3 sequence is 13 residues long. Germline lookup yields CDR1 WNHNN and CDR2 SYGVQD (reference sequence). The CDR3 reads CASGTAGTDTQYF. As DNA, the CDR3 is TGCGCCAGCGGGACAGCTGGCACAGATACGCAGTATTTT.

This clonotype was observed a handful of times. The rearrangement uses TRBV9 and TRBJ1-4, with unresolved D. The CDR3 has 14 residues. Per germline, CDR1 SGDLS and CDR2 YYNGEE. Between the trimmed V and J ends, which lost 0 bases and 7 bases, there was a span of 10 bases. The CDR3 region is CASSVASSSEKLFF. The CDR3 coding sequence is TGTGCCAGCAGCGTAGCGAGTTCGTCTGAAAAACTGTTTTTT. The whole variable domain, filled in from reference TRBV9 and TRBJ1-4, reads DSGVTQTPKHLITATGQRVTLRCSPRSGDLSVYWYQQSLDQGLQFLIQYYNGEERAKGNILERFSAQQFPDLHSELNLSSLELGDSALYFCASSVASSSEKLFFGSGTQLSVL.